Each of the 28 T cell receptor beta chains below was sequenced from the same sample in a study of regulatory T cells in long-lasting Graves disease (dated by TCRdb to the early 2020s). The library was built by means of multiplex PCR. The run used an Illumina HiSeq 4000. To build TCR beta libraries, CDR3 regions were amplified by Arm-PCR using iRepertoire HTBI primers. TCRdb reworked the public reads: Q25 trimming with fastp, MiXCR clone assembly, productive beta chains retained. Each CDR3 protein appears once, grouped with its most common genes and DNA. In all, the sample holds approximately 350,000 distinct CDR3 sequences, and over 15% of those were seen once. About 32% of the sample comes from the top ten. According to the study, the label for this sample's time point signals: newly diagnosed GD, antithyroid drugs for less than 3 months. RNA was extracted from PBMCs in TRIzol for both TCR sequencing and RNA sequencing.

This sample was also put to use in a study of T cells in Graves' hyperthyroidism and ophthalmopathy.

The input for sequencing was peripheral blood mononuclear cells (PBMCs), taken at new diagnosis, from a patient treated with antithyroid drugs. Receptor source: a man aged 35-49 years with Graves disease. Donor details come from another sample of the same person, matched by shared clones.

This clonotype was counted a few times. The chain employs TRBV7-9 and TRBJ2-2; D gene unclear. With 5 bases removed from V and 2 bases from J, the gap between germline ends came to 15 bases. In germline, CDR1 is SEHNR, CDR2 FQNEAQ (reference sequence). The CDR3 consists of 16 residues. The CDR3 reads CASSRLSNRNTGELFF. CDR3 nucleotides: TGTGCCAGCAGCCGATTATCGAATCGAAACACCGGGGAGCTGTTTTTT.

The J gene is TRBJ1-2, the V gene TRBV6-1; 7 bases align to TRBD1. Trimming cost V 4 bases and J 3 bases; bases outside gene matches: 5. Germline V gene sequence: CDR1 MNHNS, CDR2 SASEGT. The CDR3 is made up of 14 amino acids. The CDR3 is CASSATGIDYGYTF. CDR3 DNA sequence: TGTGCCAGCAGTGCGACAGGGATAGACTATGGCTACACCTTC.

This clonotype was found many times. The CDR3 DNA follows: TGTGCCAGCAGCTCGAGGTTCAGGGCGGTGGCAGATGAAAAACTGTTTTTT. This codes for CASSSRFRAVADEKLFF. The V and J genes are TRBV7-6 and TRBJ1-4, with D maybe TRBD1 (5 bases). Per germline, CDR1 SGHVS and CDR2 FNYEAQ. Trimming left V 4 bases short and J 6 bases short, with 21 bases between. The CDR3 sequence is 17 residues long.

This clonotype was seen ten or more times. This chain joins TRBV7-2 and TRBJ2-3; TRBD2 is a possible D gene (6 bases). The CDR3 is 16 amino acids. CDR1 is SGHTA and CDR2 is FQGNSA in the germline V gene. V lost 1 base, J lost 2 bases, and 13 bases lay in between. CDR3: CASSLGRGVITDTQYF. In DNA form, the CDR3 reads TGTGCCAGCAGCTTAGGGCGGGGAGTAATCACAGATACGCAGTATTTT.

The sample holds a few counts of this clonotype. The chain links TRBV19 to TRBJ2-2; 11 positions match TRBD1. V trimming: 8 bases; J trimming: 6 bases; junction bases outside the gene matches: 8. The CDR3 is 15 amino acids. The germline V gene encodes CDR1 LNHDA and CDR2 SQIVND (reference sequence). In nucleotides, the CDR3 is TGTGCCAGTTCCCGGGACAGGGGGTTATCCGGGGAGCTGTTTTTT. Translation gives CASSRDRGLSGELFF.

Many counts were recorded for this clonotype. The V gene is TRBV6-4, the J gene TRBJ2-3; no firm D call. Trimming left V 2 bases short and J 1 base short, with 4 bases between. Germline V gives CDR1 MRHNA, CDR2 SNTAGT. This CDR3 comprises 13 residues. CDR3 nucleotide sequence: TGTGCCAGCAGTGACGGGGGCACAGATACGCAGTATTTT. Translating gives CASSDGGTDTQYF.

This clonotype was seen repeatedly, ten times or more. The J gene is TRBJ2-5, the V gene TRBV11-1; no clear D. The CDR3 is 13 residues long. Per the germline V gene, CDR1 is SGHAT and CDR2 is FQDESV (reference sequence). The V and J ends lost 5 bases and 2 bases respectively, with 9 bases between them. The CDR3 DNA follows: TGTGCCAGCAGCCGAACTATACAAGAGACCCAGTACTTC. It specifies CASSRTIQETQYF.

The chain is built from TRBV4-1 and TRBJ2-5; 11 nucleotides match TRBD2. CDR1 is MGHRA and CDR2 is YSYEKL in the germline V gene. The CDR3 extends over 15 amino acids. J lost 5 bases, V lost 2 bases, and 4 bases had no gene match. The DNA for the CDR3 is TGCGCCAGCAGCCAAATAGCGGGGGGGCGTGAGACCCAGTACTTC. Protein: CASSQIAGGRETQYF.

This clonotype showed up many times. The V gene is TRBV5-1, the J gene TRBJ2-7, with unresolved D. CDR3 length: 16 residues. The V gene's germline CDR1 is SGHRS and CDR2 YFSETQ. Trimming left V 4 bases short and J 2 bases short, with 19 bases between. The CDR3 DNA reads as TGCGCCAGCAGCGACGGGCCCCATCGGCCCACCTACGAGCAGTACTTC. Translating it yields CASSDGPHRPTYEQYF.

This clonotype was counted ten times or more. The chain links TRBV20-1 to TRBJ1-4; the match to TRBD1 covers 8 bases. Germline CDR1 reads DFQATT; CDR2 reads SNEGSKA (reference sequence). The CDR3 consists of 14 residues. Germline trimming cut 3 bases from V and 5 bases from J; bases unmatched to any gene: 5. The CDR3 region is CSASGTGLNEKLFF. The CDR3 bases are TGCAGTGCTAGCGGGACAGGATTGAATGAAAAACTGTTTTTT.

The sample holds many counts of this clonotype. The V gene is TRBV7-9, the J gene TRBJ2-7; tentatively, D is TRBD1 (6 bases). This CDR3 contains 14 residues. Germline loops: CDR1 SEHNR, CDR2 FQNEAQ (reference sequence). With 3 bases removed from V and 2 bases from J, the gap between germline ends came to 11 bases. The CDR3 DNA follows: TGTGCCAGCAGCTTTGGGGACACCGCCTACGAGCAGTACTTC. Protein: CASSFGDTAYEQYF.

This clonotype was seen repeatedly, ten times or more. J is TRBJ2-1 and V is TRBV27, with TRBD1 identical over 10 bases. This CDR3 is 14 amino acids long. Germline-derived CDR1 and CDR2 are MNHEY and SMNVEV (reference sequence). After removal of 6 bases from V and 9 bases from J, the junction contained 8 bases not matched to a gene. The CDR3: CASRNADRGLEQFF. The CDR3 coding sequence is TGTGCCAGCAGGAATGCTGACAGGGGGCTTGAGCAGTTCTTC.

This clonotype has a count of ten or more. The chain carries TRBV28 and TRBJ1-1, with 9 nucleotides matching TRBD1. CDR1 is MDHEN and CDR2 is SYDVKM in the germline V gene. With V trimmed by 5 bases and J by 3 bases, 7 bases remained unmatched. CDR3 size: 15 residues. The CDR3 spells CASSTGQGWYTEAFF. CDR3 sequence (DNA): TGTGCCAGCAGTACAGGACAGGGGTGGTACACTGAAGCTTTCTTT.

This rearrangement joins TRBV20-1 to TRBJ2-2, with 10 bases lining up with TRBD2. Trimming removed 5 bases from V and 3 bases from J; junction bases left unmatched: 9. Germline V lookup: CDR1 DFQATT, CDR2 SNEGSKA (reference sequence). This CDR3 region has 16 residues. DNA of the CDR3: TGCAGTGCTCACCCGGGACTAGCGTCGGACACCGGGGAGCTGTTTTTT. Its translation is CSAHPGLASDTGELFF.

This clonotype has at least ten counts. The J gene is TRBJ2-1, the V gene TRBV5-1; D might be TRBD2 (5 bases). V lost 4 bases and J lost 9, with 14 bases in between. The CDR3 is 13 residues long. Germline V gives CDR1 SGHRS, CDR2 YFSETQ. Written as DNA, the CDR3 is TGCGCCAGCAGCGGCCGGGCGAGCGGTGAGCAGTTCTTC. Its protein is CASSGRASGEQFF.

At least ten counts were recorded for this clonotype. The chain joins TRBV27 to TRBJ1-2; TRBD1 matches at 7 bases. The germline V gene has CDR1 MNHEY and CDR2 SMNVEV (reference sequence). V lost 5 bases, J lost 5 bases, and 8 bases stayed unmatched. This CDR3 spans 14 amino acids. The CDR3 protein is CASSTYRGRYGYTF. CDR3 coding DNA: TGTGCCAGCAGTACTTACAGGGGTCGGTATGGCTACACCTTC.

Many counts were recorded for this clonotype. The chain couples TRBV6-2 or TRBV6-3 to TRBJ2-3, with 7 bases that match TRBD1. The germline gives CDR1 MNHEY, CDR2 SVGEGT. J lost 6 bases, V lost 2 bases, and 5 bases had no gene match. CDR3 length equals 14 residues. Here the CDR3 reads CASSYPTGSDTQYF. The CDR3 DNA follows: TGTGCCAGCAGTTACCCGACAGGGTCGGATACGCAGTATTTT.

At least ten counts were recorded for this clonotype. This sequence joins TRBV29-1 and TRBJ2-3; D is ambiguous. V lost 7 bases and J 1 base, leaving 15 bases between the germline ends. This CDR3 is built from 14 residues. Germline V gene lookup returns CDR1 SQVTM and CDR2 ANQGSEA. CDR3 sequence reads: CSANDRGRTDTQYF. The CDR3 nucleotides read TGCAGCGCCAATGACCGAGGCCGCACAGATACGCAGTATTTT.

This clonotype was seen at least ten times. The chain combines TRBV2 with TRBJ2-3, with D perhaps being TRBD1 or TRBD2 (5 bases each). The V gene lost 3 bases and the J gene lost 6 bases, with 13 bases spanning the gap. The CDR3 totals 14 residues. In germline, CDR1 is SNHLY, CDR2 FYNNEI. The CDR3 reads CASSEARGSDTQYF. The CDR3, as DNA: TGTGCCAGCAGTGAGGCCCGGGGCTCTGATACGCAGTATTTT. Filled out from reference TRBV2 and TRBJ2-3, the complete variable domain reads EPEVTQTPSHQVTQMGQEVILRCVPISNHLYFYWYRQILGQKVEFLVSFYNNEISEKSEIFDDQFSVERPDGSNFTLKIRSTKLEDSAMYFCASSEARGSDTQYFGPGTRLTVL.

The chain employs TRBV27 and TRBJ1-4; no definite D call. This CDR3 comprises 15 residues. In germline, CDR1 is MNHEY, CDR2 SMNVEV (reference sequence). The V and J ends lost 5 bases and 4 bases respectively, with 14 bases between them. As DNA, the CDR3 is TGTGCCAGCAGTCCGTCGCGAGGCTTTAATGAAAAACTGTTTTTT. Translation: CASSPSRGFNEKLFF. Filled out from reference TRBV27 and TRBJ1-4, the complete variable domain reads EAQVTQNPRYLITVTGKKLTVTCSQNMNHEYMSWYRQDPGLGLRQIYYSMNVEVTDKGDVPEGYKVSRKEKRNFPLILESPSPNQTSLYFCASSPSRGFNEKLFFGSGTQLSVL.

The chain recombines TRBV5-1 with TRBJ2-1; TRBD2 agrees at 12 bases. Germline V gene lookup returns CDR1 SGHRS and CDR2 YFSETQ. J gave up 0 bases and V 3 bases, and 10 bases lay outside the gene matches. The CDR3 extends over 19 amino acids. The CDR3: CASSSLTSGGLSSYNEQFF. The CDR3 DNA is TGCGCCAGCAGCTCCTTGACTAGCGGGGGCCTAAGCTCCTACAATGAGCAGTTCTTC.

The table lists this clonotype with a few counts. The chain joins TRBV7-3 to TRBJ2-1; TRBD2 agrees at 7 bases. The germline V gene has CDR1 SGHTA and CDR2 FQGTGA. With V trimmed by 3 bases and J by 7 bases, 9 bases remained unmatched. CDR3 length: 15 residues. DNA for the CDR3: TGTGCCAGCAGCTTGGGCGGGGGTTTGAGGAATGAGCAGTTCTTC. It yields the protein CASSLGGGLRNEQFF.

V and J are TRBV14 and TRBJ2-7; possible D gene TRBD1, 5 bases. The V end lost 1 base, the J end lost 0 bases, and 10 bases lay between the germline ends. The CDR3 is made up of 15 amino acids. Germline lookup yields CDR1 SGHDN and CDR2 FVKESK. The CDR3 nucleotides read TGTGCCAGCAGCCAAGTCGCAGGGCACTCCTACGAGCAGTACTTC. Amino acid sequence: CASSQVAGHSYEQYF.

This clonotype was detected ten times or more. The chain employs TRBV3-1 and TRBJ1-1; D remains ambiguous. CDR1 and CDR2 (germline): LGHDT, YNNKEL (reference sequence). This CDR3 contains 14 residues. V lost 4 bases to trimming and J lost 1 base, with 10 bases between them. For the CDR3, the DNA is TGTGCCAGCAGCCCCCGCGTAGAGAACACTGAAGCTTTCTTT. Its protein product is CASSPRVENTEAFF. The full variable domain, rest sourced from reference TRBV3-1 and TRBJ1-1, is DTAVSQTPKYLVTQMGNDKSIKCEQNLGHDTMYWYKQDSKKFLKIMFSYNNKELIINETVPNRFSPKSPDKAHLNLHINSLELGDSAVYFCASSPRVENTEAFFGQGTRLTVV.

This clonotype was counted many times. The CDR3 bases are TGTGCCAGCAGCCAGGGCGGGGATGGTCTGGCGACCCAGTACTTC. Translated, it gives CASSQGGDGLATQYF. The chain has TRBV3-1 and TRBJ2-5; D possibly corresponds to TRBD2 (6 bases). CDR1 and CDR2 from the germline V gene are LGHDT and YNNKEL (reference sequence). The CDR3 totals 15 residues. With 3 bases removed from V and 7 bases from J, the gap between germline ends came to 18 bases.

This clonotype was recorded many times. Here the CDR3 DNA reads TGTGCCAGCAGCCAAGAAGGAGACGGGTACAATCAGCCCCAGCATTTT. It yields the protein CASSQEGDGYNQPQHF. V usage is TRBV4-2 and J usage is TRBJ1-5; D is unresolved. CDR1 and CDR2 (germline): LGHNA, YNFKEQ. V was pared by 0 bases and J by 3 bases, with 12 bases between. The CDR3 is 16 amino acids.

This clonotype has only a few counts. A read error may be the cause here, since a much bigger clone is one base away. The chain recombines TRBV28 with TRBJ1-5; TRBD1 matches at 7 bases. From germline, CDR1 is MDHEN and CDR2 SYDVKM. V was clipped by 5 bases and J by 9 bases; unmatched bases: 16. CDR3 length: 16 amino acids. The CDR3 DNA reads as TGTGCCAGCAGTCCTCACTTCAGGGGGAGCGGTCGGCCCCAGCATTTT. It codes for CASSPHFRGSGRPQHF.

This clonotype has only a few counts. The chain combines TRBV3-1 with TRBJ1-2; no clear D gene. Trimming stripped 0 bases from V and 2 bases from J, with 13 bases between. The germline V gene encodes CDR1 LGHDT and CDR2 YNNKEL (reference sequence). The CDR3 extends over 16 amino acids. As DNA, the CDR3 is TGTGCCAGCAGCCAAGATCACGGGAGAACCAACTATGGCTACACCTTC. Its protein product is CASSQDHGRTNYGYTF. Full variable domain (missing parts from reference TRBV3-1 and TRBJ1-2): DTAVSQTPKYLVTQMGNDKSIKCEQNLGHDTMYWYKQDSKKFLKIMFSYNNKELIINETVPNRFSPKSPDKAHLNLHINSLELGDSAVYFCASSQDHGRTNYGYTFGSGTRLTVV.